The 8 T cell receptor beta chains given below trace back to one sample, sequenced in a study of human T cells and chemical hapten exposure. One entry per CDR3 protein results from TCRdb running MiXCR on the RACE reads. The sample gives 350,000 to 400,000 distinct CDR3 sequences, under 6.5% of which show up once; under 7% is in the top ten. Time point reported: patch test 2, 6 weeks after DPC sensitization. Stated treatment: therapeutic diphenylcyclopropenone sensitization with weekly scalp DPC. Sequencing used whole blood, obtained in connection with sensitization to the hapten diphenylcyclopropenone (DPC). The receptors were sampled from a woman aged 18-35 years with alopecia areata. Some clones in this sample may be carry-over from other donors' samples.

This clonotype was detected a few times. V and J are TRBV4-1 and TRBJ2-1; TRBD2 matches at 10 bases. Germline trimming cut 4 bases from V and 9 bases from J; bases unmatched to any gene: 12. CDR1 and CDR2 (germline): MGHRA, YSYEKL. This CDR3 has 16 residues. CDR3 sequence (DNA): TGCGCCAGCAGCCCTTTCACCGGGACTAGCGTGGGTGAGCAGTTCTTC. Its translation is CASSPFTGTSVGEQFF.

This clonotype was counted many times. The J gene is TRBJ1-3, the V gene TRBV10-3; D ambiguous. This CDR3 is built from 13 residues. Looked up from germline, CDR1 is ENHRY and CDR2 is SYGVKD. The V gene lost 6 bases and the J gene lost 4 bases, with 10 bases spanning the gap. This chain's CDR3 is CAISYGVGNTIYF. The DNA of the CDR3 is TGTGCCATCAGCTACGGCGTCGGAAACACCATATATTTT.

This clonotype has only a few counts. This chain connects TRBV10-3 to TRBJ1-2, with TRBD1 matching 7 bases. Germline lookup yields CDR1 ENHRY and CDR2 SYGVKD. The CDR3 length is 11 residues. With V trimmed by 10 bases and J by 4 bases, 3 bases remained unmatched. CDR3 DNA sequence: TGTGCCACTGGGACAGCCTATGGCTACACCTTC. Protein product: CATGTAYGYTF.

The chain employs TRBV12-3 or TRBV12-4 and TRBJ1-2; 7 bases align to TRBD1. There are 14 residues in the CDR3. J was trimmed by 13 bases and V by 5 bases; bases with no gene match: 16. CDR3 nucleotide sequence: TGTGCCAGCAGTCCAGGGGGGGCGCCTATGATGCTCACCTTC. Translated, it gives CASSPGGAPMMLTF.

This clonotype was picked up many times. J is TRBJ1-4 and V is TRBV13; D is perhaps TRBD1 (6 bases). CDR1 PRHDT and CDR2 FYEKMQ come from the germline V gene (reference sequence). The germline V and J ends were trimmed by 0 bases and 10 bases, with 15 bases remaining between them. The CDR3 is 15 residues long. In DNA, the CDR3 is TGTGCCAGCAGCTTAGGAGGGACGCGGGGGCTAAAACTGTTTTTT. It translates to CASSLGGTRGLKLFF.

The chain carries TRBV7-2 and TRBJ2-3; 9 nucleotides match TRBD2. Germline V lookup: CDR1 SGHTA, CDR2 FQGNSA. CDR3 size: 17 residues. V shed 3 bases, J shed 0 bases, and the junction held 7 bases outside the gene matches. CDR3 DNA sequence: TGTGCCAGCAGCTTCTCGGCGGGGGGGCCTAGCACAGATACGCAGTATTTT. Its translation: CASSFSAGGPSTDTQYF.

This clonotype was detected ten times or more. DNA for the CDR3: TGTGCCAGCAGTTTAGGACAGGGTCTCGATGAAAAACTGTTTTTT. It codes for CASSLGQGLDEKLFF. The rearrangement links TRBV12-3 or TRBV12-4 to TRBJ1-4; 7 bases match TRBD1. The CDR3 consists of 15 residues. Trimming cost V 1 base and J 6 bases; bases outside gene matches: 5.

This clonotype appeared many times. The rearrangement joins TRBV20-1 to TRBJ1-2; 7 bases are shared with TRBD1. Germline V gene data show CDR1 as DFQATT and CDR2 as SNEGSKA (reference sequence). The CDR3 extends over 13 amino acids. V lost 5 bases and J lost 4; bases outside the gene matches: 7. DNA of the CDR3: TGCAGTGCTGTGAGGGGGCGCGGCTATGGCTACACCTTC. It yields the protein CSAVRGRGYGYTF.